A selection of T cell receptor beta chains follows, all from one sample in a study of human T cells and chemical hapten exposure. TCRdb passed the RACE reads through MiXCR, listing each CDR3 protein once. This table holds around 380,000 distinct CDR3 sequences, approximately 5.1% found once. The sequencing used whole blood, collected in connection with sensitization to the hapten diphenylcyclopropenone (DPC). All receptors come from a woman in her fifties or sixties with alopecia areata. Some clones in this sample may be carry-over from other donors' samples. Both conserved end residues are part of each CDR3. The order of the fields is clone size, J gene, D gene, V gene, CDR3 DNA, CDR3 protein. A D gene is named only where the DNA matches it firmly. For some rows the clone size is stated as once, few or many, or as a class when expanded; others skip it.

clone size: few
J gene: TRBJ1-1
D gene: TRBD1
V gene: TRBV20-1
CDR3 DNA: TGCAGTGCTAGAGACTCCGGGACAGCCAACACTGAAGCTTTCTTT
CDR3 protein: CSARDSGTANTEAFF

clone size: many
J gene: TRBJ2-3
D gene: NA
V gene: TRBV29-1
CDR3 DNA: TGCAGCGTTGATATCGAATCAGCGGATACGCAGTATTTT
CDR3 protein: CSVDIESADTQYF

clone size: many
J gene: TRBJ1-5
D gene: NA
V gene: TRBV7-8
CDR3 DNA: TGTGCCAGCAGCGGAGGGGGGGCAGTTAACCAGCCCCAGCATTTT
CDR3 protein: CASSGGGAVNQPQHF

clone size: few
J gene: TRBJ2-3
D gene: TRBD2
V gene: TRBV7-9
CDR3 DNA: TGTGCCAGCAGCTCCCCGTTAAAGCGGGGACTCCCGGATACGCAGTATTTT
CDR3 protein: CASSSPLKRGLPDTQYF

clone size: NA
J gene: TRBJ2-1
D gene: NA
V gene: TRBV21-1
CDR3 DNA: TGTGCCAGCAGCAACAGGGCCACACCCTACAATGAGCAGTTCTTC
CDR3 protein: CASSNRATPYNEQFF

clone size: many
J gene: TRBJ1-4
D gene: NA
V gene: TRBV7-2
CDR3 DNA: TGTGCCAGCAGCTCCGCGGGAGCAACTAATGAAAAACTGTTTTTT
CDR3 protein: CASSSAGATNEKLFF

clone size: many
J gene: TRBJ1-5
D gene: TRBD1
V gene: TRBV7-6
CDR3 DNA: TGTGCCAGCAGCTTAGAACGGGACAGGGGAAGCAATCAGCCCCAGCATTTT
CDR3 protein: CASSLERDRGSNQPQHF

clone size: many
J gene: TRBJ2-5
D gene: TRBD1
V gene: TRBV13
CDR3 DNA: TGTGCCAGCAGCGCCCGGACAGGGATGGAGACCCAGTACTTC
CDR3 protein: CASSARTGMETQYF

clone size: many
J gene: TRBJ1-2
D gene: NA
V gene: TRBV2
CDR3 DNA: TGTGCCAGCAGTGAGGAAGGGTCTCCTGGCTACACCTTC
CDR3 protein: CASSEEGSPGYTF

clone size: NA
J gene: TRBJ1-5
D gene: NA
V gene: TRBV7-2
CDR3 DNA: TGTGCCAGCAGCCAAAGCAATCAGCCCCAGCATTTT
CDR3 protein: CASSQSNQPQHF

clone size: many
J gene: TRBJ1-5
D gene: TRBD1
V gene: TRBV3-1
CDR3 DNA: TGTGCCAGCAGCCACGGAGGGGGCGCGGAACAGCCCCAGCATTTT
CDR3 protein: CASSHGGGAEQPQHF

clone size: many
J gene: TRBJ1-1
D gene: NA
V gene: TRBV28
CDR3 DNA: TGTGCCAGCAGCCTCCCATTATCAGGGCTGACTGAAGCTTTCTTT
CDR3 protein: CASSLPLSGLTEAFF

clone size: few
J gene: TRBJ1-1
D gene: TRBD1
V gene: TRBV27
CDR3 DNA: TGTGCCAGCAGAGGAAGGGGGCGATTCACTGAAGCTTTCTTT
CDR3 protein: CASRGRGRFTEAFF

clone size: many
J gene: TRBJ2-5
D gene: NA
V gene: TRBV7-9
CDR3 DNA: TGTGCCAGCAGCTCCAATTCGGAGACCCAGTACTTC
CDR3 protein: CASSSNSETQYF

clone size: many
J gene: TRBJ2-3
D gene: NA
V gene: TRBV7-2
CDR3 DNA: TGTGCCAGCAGCCCCAGGACTGGCACAGATACGCAGTATTTT
CDR3 protein: CASSPRTGTDTQYF

clone size: many
J gene: TRBJ2-3
D gene: TRBD2
V gene: TRBV7-8
CDR3 DNA: TGTGCCAGCAGCTTAGGGCGGGGACTAGCGGGGGATACGCAGTATTTT
CDR3 protein: CASSLGRGLAGDTQYF

clone size: few
J gene: TRBJ2-3
D gene: TRBD2
V gene: TRBV9
CDR3 DNA: TGTGCCAGCAGCTCAACATCAGCGGGGGGGCTCACAGATACGCAGTATTTT
CDR3 protein: CASSSTSAGGLTDTQYF

clone size: NA
J gene: TRBJ2-5
D gene: NA
V gene: TRBV14
CDR3 DNA: TGTGCCAGCAGCCAAGATCTAGACAGGCCTGGAGAGACCCAGTACTTC
CDR3 protein: CASSQDLDRPGETQYF

clone size: few
J gene: TRBJ2-3
D gene: TRBD2
V gene: TRBV7-2
CDR3 DNA: TGTGCCAGCAGCTTCGGGACTAGAGCAGATACGCAGTATTTT
CDR3 protein: CASSFGTRADTQYF

clone size: many
J gene: TRBJ2-1
D gene: NA
V gene: TRBV19
CDR3 DNA: TGTGCCAGTAGTATTGGGTTAGCCGGCTCCTACAATGAGCAGTTCTTC
CDR3 protein: CASSIGLAGSYNEQFF

clone size: many
J gene: TRBJ2-7
D gene: NA
V gene: TRBV5-6
CDR3 DNA: TGTGCCAGCAGCTTGCGGCCGAACTCCTACGAGCAGTACTTC
CDR3 protein: CASSLRPNSYEQYF

clone size: many
J gene: TRBJ2-1
D gene: NA
V gene: TRBV12-3/TRBV12-4
CDR3 DNA: TGTGCCAGCAGTTTCATTGGTGGGGGGCCCAATGAGCAGTTCTTC
CDR3 protein: CASSFIGGGPNEQFF

clone size: few
J gene: TRBJ1-2
D gene: NA
V gene: TRBV7-2
CDR3 DNA: TGTGCCAGCAGTCGGGAGTTCTATGGCTACACCTTC
CDR3 protein: CASSREFYGYTF

clone size: many
J gene: TRBJ2-7
D gene: TRBD1
V gene: TRBV29-1
CDR3 DNA: TGCAGCGTCCGGGACAGGGGCCCCTACGAGCAGTACTTC
CDR3 protein: CSVRDRGPYEQYF

clone size: many
J gene: TRBJ1-5
D gene: NA
V gene: TRBV12-2
CDR3 DNA: TGTGCAAGGCCGGGGGAGGACGATCAGCCCCAGCATTTT
CDR3 protein: CARPGEDDQPQHF

clone size: few
J gene: TRBJ2-7
D gene: NA
V gene: TRBV10-3
CDR3 DNA: TGTGCCATCGGGGAATTCGGGTACGAGCAGTACTTC
CDR3 protein: CAIGEFGYEQYF

clone size: many
J gene: TRBJ2-7
D gene: TRBD1
V gene: TRBV29-1
CDR3 DNA: TGCAGCGTTACGCCCGGACAGGGTCGGGACGAGCAGTACTTC
CDR3 protein: CSVTPGQGRDEQYF

clone size: many
J gene: TRBJ2-6
D gene: NA
V gene: TRBV27
CDR3 DNA: TGTGCCAGCAGCACACAGGGCTCTGGGGCCAACGTCCTGACTTTC
CDR3 protein: CASSTQGSGANVLTF

clone size: many
J gene: TRBJ2-5
D gene: NA
V gene: TRBV7-6
CDR3 DNA: TGTGCCAGCAGCTCGCGGGGTTTAAGGTACCAAGAGACCCAGTACTTC
CDR3 protein: CASSSRGLRYQETQYF

clone size: many
J gene: TRBJ1-2
D gene: NA
V gene: TRBV20-1
CDR3 DNA: TGCAGTGCTAGAGCATTCCGAGATGGCTACACCTTC
CDR3 protein: CSARAFRDGYTF

clone size: many
J gene: TRBJ1-2
D gene: NA
V gene: TRBV4-2
CDR3 DNA: TGTGCCAGCAGCCAAGGAGTATCGGAAGCTAACTATGGCTACACCTTC
CDR3 protein: CASSQGVSEANYGYTF

clone size: NA
J gene: TRBJ2-3
D gene: TRBD2
V gene: TRBV15
CDR3 DNA: TGTGCCACCAGCACACTACTAGCGGGAGATGCAGATACGCAGTATTTT
CDR3 protein: CATSTLLAGDADTQYF

clone size: many
J gene: TRBJ1-2
D gene: TRBD1
V gene: TRBV6-1
CDR3 DNA: TGTGCCAGCAGTAGGACAGGGGGAAGCGGCTACACCTTC
CDR3 protein: CASSRTGGSGYTF

clone size: many
J gene: TRBJ1-1
D gene: TRBD1
V gene: TRBV12-3/TRBV12-4
CDR3 DNA: TGTGCCAGCAGATCGACAGGGGATGTCACTGAAGCTTTCTTT
CDR3 protein: CASRSTGDVTEAFF

clone size: NA
J gene: TRBJ2-2
D gene: NA
V gene: TRBV28
CDR3 DNA: TGTGCCAGCAGCACTAGTTCCACCGGGGAGCTGTTTTTT
CDR3 protein: CASSTSSTGELFF

clone size: many
J gene: TRBJ1-1
D gene: TRBD1
V gene: TRBV6-2/TRBV6-3
CDR3 DNA: TGTGCCAGCACCTATACCGGGACAGGAACTGAAGCTTTCTTT
CDR3 protein: CASTYTGTGTEAFF

clone size: many
J gene: TRBJ1-2
D gene: NA
V gene: TRBV7-2
CDR3 DNA: TGTGCCAGCAGCTTCGGCGGGGCCTATGGCTACACCTTC
CDR3 protein: CASSFGGAYGYTF

clone size: NA
J gene: TRBJ2-1
D gene: NA
V gene: TRBV6-1
CDR3 DNA: TGTGCCAGCAGGGCACCGGGCAATGAGCAGTTCTTC
CDR3 protein: CASRAPGNEQFF

clone size: many
J gene: TRBJ1-1
D gene: NA
V gene: TRBV6-2/TRBV6-3
CDR3 DNA: TGTGCCAGCAGCCGTACGTTTCTGAACACTGAAGCTTTCTTT
CDR3 protein: CASSRTFLNTEAFF

clone size: NA
J gene: TRBJ2-2
D gene: NA
V gene: TRBV29-1
CDR3 DNA: TGCAGCGTTGAGGCAGGGATGAGCGGGGAGCTGTTTTTT
CDR3 protein: CSVEAGMSGELFF

clone size: few
J gene: TRBJ2-3
D gene: NA
V gene: TRBV7-2
CDR3 DNA: TGTGCCAGCAGCTTACAGATCGTGGGGGCAGATACGCAGTATTTT
CDR3 protein: CASSLQIVGADTQYF

clone size: NA
J gene: TRBJ1-5
D gene: NA
V gene: TRBV7-8
CDR3 DNA: TGTGCCAGCAGCCTCAGTAGGGTTAATCAGCCCCAGCATTTT
CDR3 protein: CASSLSRVNQPQHF

clone size: NA
J gene: TRBJ2-2
D gene: NA
V gene: TRBV28
CDR3 DNA: TGTGCCAGCAGTCCCTCCTCGCGTACCGGGGAGCTGTTTTTT
CDR3 protein: CASSPSSRTGELFF

clone size: many
J gene: TRBJ1-1
D gene: NA
V gene: TRBV14
CDR3 DNA: TGTGCCAGCAGCCAAGTATTCGGAGGCACTGAAGCTTTCTTT
CDR3 protein: CASSQVFGGTEAFF

clone size: NA
J gene: TRBJ2-3
D gene: TRBD1
V gene: TRBV29-1
CDR3 DNA: TGCAGCGCGATTCAGGGGGCAGATACGCAGTATTTT
CDR3 protein: CSAIQGADTQYF

clone size: many
J gene: TRBJ1-2
D gene: NA
V gene: TRBV29-1
CDR3 DNA: TGCAGCGGGGGGGACGTCGGCGACACCTTC
CDR3 protein: CSGGDVGDTF

clone size: NA
J gene: TRBJ2-2
D gene: NA
V gene: TRBV12-3/TRBV12-4
CDR3 DNA: TGTGCCAGCAGTACAACGGTTAGGAGGAACACCGGGGAGCTGTTTTTT
CDR3 protein: CASSTTVRRNTGELFF

clone size: many
J gene: TRBJ1-1
D gene: NA
V gene: TRBV3-1
CDR3 DNA: TGTGCCAGCAGCCAGAGACGGAGTAGTGAAGCTTTCTTT
CDR3 protein: CASSQRRSSEAFF

clone size: many
J gene: TRBJ2-7
D gene: NA
V gene: TRBV6-6
CDR3 DNA: TGTGCCAGCAGTACAGGAGGGGGGCAGTACTTC
CDR3 protein: CASSTGGGQYF

clone size: many
J gene: TRBJ2-1
D gene: TRBD2
V gene: TRBV29-1
CDR3 DNA: TGCAGCGTTGCTAGCGGGAGTGTCAATGAGCAGTTCTTC
CDR3 protein: CSVASGSVNEQFF

clone size: many
J gene: TRBJ1-1
D gene: TRBD1
V gene: TRBV12-3/TRBV12-4
CDR3 DNA: TGTGCCAGCAGTTTCCCCCAGGGGGGTACTGAAGCTTTCTTT
CDR3 protein: CASSFPQGGTEAFF

clone size: many
J gene: TRBJ2-2
D gene: NA
V gene: TRBV6-5
CDR3 DNA: TGTGCCAGCAGTTACTCGAATGCAGGGGCCGGGGAGCTGTTTTTT
CDR3 protein: CASSYSNAGAGELFF

clone size: NA
J gene: TRBJ2-7
D gene: NA
V gene: TRBV4-3
CDR3 DNA: TGCGCCAGCAGCCAGATTGGGTCCGGGGAGGTGCAGTACTTC
CDR3 protein: CASSQIGSGEVQYF

clone size: many
J gene: TRBJ2-3
D gene: NA
V gene: TRBV20-1
CDR3 DNA: TGCAGTGCTAGAGATCTACACATGGGTGATACGCAGTATTTT
CDR3 protein: CSARDLHMGDTQYF

clone size: many
J gene: TRBJ2-5
D gene: TRBD2
V gene: TRBV29-1
CDR3 DNA: TGCAGCGTTGCGTTAAGACTAGCGGAGATGAAGACCCAGTACTTC
CDR3 protein: CSVALRLAEMKTQYF

clone size: many
J gene: TRBJ1-1
D gene: NA
V gene: TRBV18
CDR3 DNA: TGTGCCAGCTCACCACCGAAGGCCGTCCCTGAAGCTTTCTTT
CDR3 protein: CASSPPKAVPEAFF